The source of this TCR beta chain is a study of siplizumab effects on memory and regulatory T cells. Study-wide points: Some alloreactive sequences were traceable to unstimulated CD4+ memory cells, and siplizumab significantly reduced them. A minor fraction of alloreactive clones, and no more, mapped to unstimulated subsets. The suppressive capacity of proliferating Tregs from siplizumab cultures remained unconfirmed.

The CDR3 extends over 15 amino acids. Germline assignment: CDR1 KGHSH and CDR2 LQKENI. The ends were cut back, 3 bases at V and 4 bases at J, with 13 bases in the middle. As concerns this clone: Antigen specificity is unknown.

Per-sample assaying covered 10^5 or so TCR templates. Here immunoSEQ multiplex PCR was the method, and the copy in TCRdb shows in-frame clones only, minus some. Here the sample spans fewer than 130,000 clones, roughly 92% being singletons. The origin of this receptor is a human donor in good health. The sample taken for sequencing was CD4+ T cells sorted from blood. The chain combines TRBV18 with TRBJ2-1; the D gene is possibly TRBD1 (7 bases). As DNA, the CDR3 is TGTGCCAGCTCACCGGAGGGGACAGTATACAATGAGCAGTTCTTC. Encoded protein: CASSPEGTVYNEQFF.